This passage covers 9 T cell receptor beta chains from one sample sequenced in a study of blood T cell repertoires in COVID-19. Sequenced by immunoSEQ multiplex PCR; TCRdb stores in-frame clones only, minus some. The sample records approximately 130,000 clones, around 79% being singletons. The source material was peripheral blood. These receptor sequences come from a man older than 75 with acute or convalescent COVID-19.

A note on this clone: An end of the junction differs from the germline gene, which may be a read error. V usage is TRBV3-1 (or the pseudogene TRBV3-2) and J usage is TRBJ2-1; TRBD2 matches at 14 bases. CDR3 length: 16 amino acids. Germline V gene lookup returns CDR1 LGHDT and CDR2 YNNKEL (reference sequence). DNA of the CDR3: TGTGCCAGCAGCCCCGGGACTAGCGGGGGCTACCATGAGCAGTTCTTC. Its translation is CASSPGTSGGYHEQFF.

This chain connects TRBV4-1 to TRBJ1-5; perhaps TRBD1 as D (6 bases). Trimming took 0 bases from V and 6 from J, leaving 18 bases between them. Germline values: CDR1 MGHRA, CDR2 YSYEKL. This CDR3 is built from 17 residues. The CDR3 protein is CASSQDYQGRGFQPQHF. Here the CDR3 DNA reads TGCGCCAGCAGCCAAGATTATCAAGGCAGGGGATTTCAGCCCCAGCATTTT.

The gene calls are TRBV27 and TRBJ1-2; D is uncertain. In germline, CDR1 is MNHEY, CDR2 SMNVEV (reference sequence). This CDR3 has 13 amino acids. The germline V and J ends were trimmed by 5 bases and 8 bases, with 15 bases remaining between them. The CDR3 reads CASSLRGNGGYTF. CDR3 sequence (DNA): TGTGCCAGCAGTCTTCGAGGCAATGGGGGCTACACCTTC.

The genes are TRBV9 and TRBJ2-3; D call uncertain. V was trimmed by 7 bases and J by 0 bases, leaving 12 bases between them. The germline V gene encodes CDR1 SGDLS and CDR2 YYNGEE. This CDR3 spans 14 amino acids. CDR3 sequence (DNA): TGTGCCAGCTCTCCTACGTTAAGCACAGATACGCAGTATTTT. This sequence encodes CASSPTLSTDTQYF. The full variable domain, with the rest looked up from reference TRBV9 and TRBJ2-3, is DSGVTQTPKHLITATGQRVTLRCSPRSGDLSVYWYQQSLDQGLQFLIQYYNGEERAKGNILERFSAQQFPDLHSELNLSSLELGDSALYFCASSPTLSTDTQYFGPGTRLTVL.

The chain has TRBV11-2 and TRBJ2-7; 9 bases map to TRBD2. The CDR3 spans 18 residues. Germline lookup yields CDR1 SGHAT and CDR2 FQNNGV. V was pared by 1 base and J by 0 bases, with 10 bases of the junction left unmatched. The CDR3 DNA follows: TGTGCCAGCAGCTTAGCAGGGAGGGGTAGCGGGAGCTCCTACGAGCAGTACTTC. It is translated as CASSLAGRGSGSSYEQYF.

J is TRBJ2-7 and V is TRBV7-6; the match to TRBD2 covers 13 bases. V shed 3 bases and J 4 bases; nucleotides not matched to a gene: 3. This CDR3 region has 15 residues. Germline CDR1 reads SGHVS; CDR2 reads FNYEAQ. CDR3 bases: TGTGCCAGCAGCTTGGGGACTAGCGGGGAGTACGAGCAGTACTTC. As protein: CASSLGTSGEYEQYF.

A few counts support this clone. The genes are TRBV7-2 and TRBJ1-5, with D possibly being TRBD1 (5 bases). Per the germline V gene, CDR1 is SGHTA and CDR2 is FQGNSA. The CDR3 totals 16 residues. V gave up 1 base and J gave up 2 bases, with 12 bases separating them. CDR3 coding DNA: TGTGCCAGCAGCTTAGACACCTCAGGGCGCAATCAGCCCCAGCATTTT. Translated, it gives CASSLDTSGRNQPQHF.

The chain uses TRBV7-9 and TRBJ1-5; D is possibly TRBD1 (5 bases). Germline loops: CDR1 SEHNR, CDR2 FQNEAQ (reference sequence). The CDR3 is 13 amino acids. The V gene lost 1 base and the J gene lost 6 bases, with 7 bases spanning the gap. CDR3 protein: CASSLDGGQPQHF. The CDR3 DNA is TGTGCCAGCAGCTTAGACGGGGGTCAGCCCCAGCATTTT.

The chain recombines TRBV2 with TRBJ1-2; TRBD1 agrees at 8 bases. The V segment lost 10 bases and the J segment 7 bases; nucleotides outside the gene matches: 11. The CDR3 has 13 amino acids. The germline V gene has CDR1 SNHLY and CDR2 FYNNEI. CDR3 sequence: CATLWTGTGGYTF. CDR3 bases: TGTGCCACCTTATGGACAGGGACGGGTGGCTACACCTTC. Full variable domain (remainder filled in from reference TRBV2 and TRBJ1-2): EPEVTQTPSHQVTQMGQEVILRCVPISNHLYFYWYRQILGQKVEFLVSFYNNEISEKSEIFDDQFSVERPDGSNFTLKIRSTKLEDSAMYFCATLWTGTGGYTFGSGTRLTVV.